Each of the 15 T cell receptor beta chains below was sequenced from the same sample in a study of T cell responses to AZD1222 COVID-19 vaccine. Repertoires were generated with immunoSEQ multiplex PCR, while TCRdb's copy carries only in-frame clones and drops some. In the table there are about 120,000 clones, approximately 86% of which are singletons. Here the sequenced sample was peripheral blood, taken 28 days after the second AZD1222 dose. These receptors were obtained from an adult who received the AZD1222 COVID-19 vaccine.

The chain carries TRBV6-1 and TRBJ2-7; D is perhaps TRBD1 or TRBD2 (6 bases each). CDR3 length equals 15 residues. Germline lookup yields CDR1 MNHNS and CDR2 SASEGT. V lost 2 bases and J 5 bases, leaving 16 bases between the germline ends. The CDR3 protein is CASSEMIGGTHEQYF. The CDR3 DNA reads TGTGCCAGCAGTGAAATGATAGGGGGGACCCACGAGCAGTACTTC.

J is TRBJ2-7 and V is TRBV5-3; 10 nucleotides align to TRBD2. TRBV5-3 is reported as an ORF; its role is uncertain. The CDR3 runs 15 residues. The trim removed 4 bases at V and 2 bases at J, leaving 6 bases unmatched. In DNA, the CDR3 is TGTGCCAGAAGCCGGGGGACTAGCGAAACCTACGAGCAGTACTTC. This sequence encodes CARSRGTSETYEQYF.

CDR3 coding DNA: TGCGCCAGCAGCCGAGAGGGACAGTACAATGAGCAGTTCTTC. It is translated as CASSREGQYNEQFF. J is TRBJ2-1 and V is TRBV4-1; the match to TRBD1 covers 7 bases. Germline V gene data show CDR1 as MGHRA and CDR2 as YSYEKL. CDR3 size: 14 residues. V was clipped by 4 bases and J by 4 bases; unmatched bases: 4.

The CDR3 nucleotides are TGTGCCAGCCGGACGGACGACTCCTACGAGCAGTACTTC. This translates into CASRTDDSYEQYF. This chain joins TRBV14 and TRBJ2-7; D unresolved. There are 13 residues in the CDR3. Germline CDR1 is SGHDN and CDR2 is FVKESK. V lost 8 bases, J lost 0 bases, and 11 bases lay in between. The whole variable domain, filled in from reference TRBV14 and TRBJ2-7, reads EAGVTQFPSHSVIEKGQTVTLRCDPISGHDNLYWYRRVMGKEIKFLLHFVKESKQDESGMPNNRFLAERTGGTYSTLKVQPAELEDSGVYFCASRTDDSYEQYFGPGTRLTVT.

The V gene is TRBV4-1, the J gene TRBJ1-2; D may be TRBD1 (5 bases). V gave up 3 bases and J gave up 9 bases, with 20 bases separating them. Germline-derived CDR1 and CDR2 are MGHRA and YSYEKL. The CDR3 consists of 15 residues. For the CDR3, the DNA is TGCGCCAGCAGCCAGTCCGGGACCGAGATATGGAGCTACACCTTC. Protein sequence: CASSQSGTEIWSYTF.

The V gene is TRBV4-3, the J gene TRBJ2-7, with 8 nucleotides matching TRBD1. With V trimmed by 2 bases and J by 4 bases, 7 bases remained unmatched. This CDR3 comprises 15 residues. CDR1 and CDR2 (germline): LGHNA, YSLEER. CDR3 DNA sequence: TGCGCCAGCAGCCAAAGGACAGGGCTGGGGTACGAGCAGTACTTC. This sequence encodes CASSQRTGLGYEQYF.

The chain has TRBV19 and TRBJ1-6; D is uncertain. The CDR3 sequence is 14 residues long. The V and J ends lost 3 bases and 6 bases respectively, with 9 bases between them. Per germline, CDR1 LNHDA and CDR2 SQIVND (reference sequence). The CDR3 nucleotides read TGTGCCAGTAGTATCGGGCTTATTAATTCACCCCTCCACTTT. Translation gives CASSIGLINSPLHF.

This chain links TRBV6-6 with TRBJ2-1; no clear D. Between the trimmed V and J ends, which lost 6 bases and 0 bases, there was a span of 3 bases. This CDR3 is 12 amino acids long. From germline, CDR1 is MNHNY and CDR2 SVGAGI (reference sequence). This CDR3 reads CASSPSYNEQFF. The CDR3 DNA follows: TGTGCCAGCAGCCCCTCCTACAATGAGCAGTTCTTC.

V is TRBV10-2 and J is TRBJ1-4; no clear D gene. CDR3 length: 16 amino acids. The germline CDR1 and CDR2 sequences are WSHSY and SAAADI. Trimming cost V 3 bases and J 2 bases, with 13 bases left between them. CDR3: CASSENPRSTNEKLFF. CDR3 bases: TGCGCCAGCAGTGAAAATCCAAGGAGCACTAATGAAAAACTGTTTTTT.

In this sample, this clone turned up a few times. This sequence joins TRBV19 and TRBJ2-5, with 14 bases aligning to TRBD2. The length of the CDR3 is 18 residues. Germline V gene sequence: CDR1 LNHDA, CDR2 SQIVND (reference sequence). V shed 5 bases, J shed 5 bases, and the junction held 13 bases outside the gene matches. Here the CDR3 reads CASSPYPGLAGVGETQYF. CDR3 nucleotide sequence: TGTGCCAGTAGTCCTTACCCGGGACTAGCGGGAGTCGGGGAGACCCAGTACTTC.

The V and J genes are TRBV27 and TRBJ2-3; 7 bases fit TRBD2. J lost 6 bases, V lost 6 bases, and 12 bases had no gene match. CDR3 size: 15 residues. Germline-derived CDR1 and CDR2 are MNHEY and SMNVEV (reference sequence). The CDR3 spells CASSDGRTAPDTQYF. CDR3 DNA: TGTGCCAGCAGCGACGGGAGGACGGCCCCCGATACGCAGTATTTT.

The gene calls are TRBV19 and TRBJ1-4; no clear D gene. This CDR3 is built from 16 residues. CDR1 is LNHDA, CDR2 SQIVND, per germline (reference sequence). Trimming removed 5 bases at V and 6 bases at J, with 19 bases between. CDR3 region: CASSHPVGAFDEKLFF. In DNA, the CDR3 is TGTGCCAGTAGTCACCCAGTAGGCGCTTTCGATGAAAAACTGTTTTTT.

This chain connects TRBV5-4 to TRBJ1-2; 10 positions match TRBD1. This CDR3 has 15 residues. J gave up 3 bases and V 0 bases, and 2 bases lay outside the gene matches. CDR1 SGHNT and CDR2 YYREEE come from the germline V gene (reference sequence). The CDR3 here is CASSLGTGGDYGYTF. CDR3 bases: TGTGCCAGCAGCTTGGGGACAGGGGGTGACTATGGCTACACCTTC. The full variable domain, rest sourced from reference TRBV5-4 and TRBJ1-2, is ETGVTQSPTHLIKTRGQQVTLRCSSQSGHNTVSWYQQALGQGPQFIFQYYREEENGRGNFPPRFSGLQFPNYSSELNVNALELDDSALYLCASSLGTGGDYGYTFGSGTRLTVV.

This clone was counted only a few times. The chain uses TRBV9 and TRBJ1-4; D gene uncertain. Germline CDR1 SGDLS, CDR2 YYNGEE. CDR3 size: 16 residues. V was pared by 0 bases and J by 4 bases, with 13 bases between. The CDR3 coding sequence is TGTGCCAGCAGCGTAGCGGGAGGGCTGAGTAATGAAAAACTGTTTTTT. Its translation is CASSVAGGLSNEKLFF.

This clone appeared a few times. The rearrangement uses TRBV3-1 (or the pseudogene TRBV3-2) and TRBJ2-7; D not certain. CDR3 length equals 12 residues. Deletions cut 2 bases from V and 6 bases from J, with 8 bases between. The germline gives CDR1 LGHDT, CDR2 YNNKEL (reference sequence). The CDR3 DNA sequence: TGTGCCAGCAGCCAATCTTTAGGCGAGCAGTACTTC. The encoded protein is CASSQSLGEQYF.